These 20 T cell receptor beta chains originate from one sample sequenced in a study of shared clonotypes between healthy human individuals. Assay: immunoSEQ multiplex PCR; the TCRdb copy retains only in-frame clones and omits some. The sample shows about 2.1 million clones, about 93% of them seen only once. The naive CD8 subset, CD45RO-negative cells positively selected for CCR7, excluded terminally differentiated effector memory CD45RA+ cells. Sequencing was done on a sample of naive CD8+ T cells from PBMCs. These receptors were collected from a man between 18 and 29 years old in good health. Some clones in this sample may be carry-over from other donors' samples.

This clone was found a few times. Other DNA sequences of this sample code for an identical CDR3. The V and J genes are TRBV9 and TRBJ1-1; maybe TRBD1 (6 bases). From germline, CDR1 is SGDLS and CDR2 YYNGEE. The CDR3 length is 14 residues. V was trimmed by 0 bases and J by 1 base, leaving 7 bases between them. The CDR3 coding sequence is TGTGCCAGCAGCGTAGGGGGGGCGAACACTGAAGCTTTCTTT. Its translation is CASSVGGANTEAFF.

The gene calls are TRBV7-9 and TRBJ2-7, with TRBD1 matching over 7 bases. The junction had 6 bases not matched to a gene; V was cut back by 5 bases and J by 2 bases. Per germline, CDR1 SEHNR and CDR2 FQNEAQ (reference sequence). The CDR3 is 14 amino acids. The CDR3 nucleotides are TGTGCCAGCAGCCCTGAGGGACAGCCCTACGAGCAGTACTTC. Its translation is CASSPEGQPYEQYF.

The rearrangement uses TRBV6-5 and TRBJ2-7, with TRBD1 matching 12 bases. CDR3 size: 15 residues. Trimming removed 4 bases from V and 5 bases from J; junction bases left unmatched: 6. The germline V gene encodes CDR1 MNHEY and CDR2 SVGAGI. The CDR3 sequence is CASSSRDRGHDEQYF. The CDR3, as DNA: TGTGCCAGCAGTTCCCGGGACAGGGGGCACGACGAGCAGTACTTC.

CDR3 in amino acids: CASRDRVPDTQYF. CDR3 DNA: TGTGCCAGCAGGGACAGGGTCCCAGATACGCAGTATTTT. This chain connects TRBV28 to TRBJ2-3; TRBD1 agrees at 8 bases. CDR1 and CDR2 (germline): MDHEN, SYDVKM. This CDR3 has 13 residues. With 6 bases clipped from V and 4 bases from J, the junction kept 3 bases outside the gene matches.

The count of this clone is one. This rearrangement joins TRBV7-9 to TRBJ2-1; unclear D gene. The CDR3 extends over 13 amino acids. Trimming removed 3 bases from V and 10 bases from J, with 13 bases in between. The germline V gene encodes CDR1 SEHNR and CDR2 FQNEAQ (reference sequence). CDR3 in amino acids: CASSFGPKEEQFF. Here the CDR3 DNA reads TGTGCCAGCAGCTTCGGCCCCAAGGAGGAGCAGTTCTTC.

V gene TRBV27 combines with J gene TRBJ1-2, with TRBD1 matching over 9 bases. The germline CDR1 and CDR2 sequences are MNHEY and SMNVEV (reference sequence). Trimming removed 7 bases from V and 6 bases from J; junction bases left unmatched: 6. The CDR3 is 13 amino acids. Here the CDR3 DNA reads TGTGCCAGCACCGGGACAGGGCTTCATGGCTACACCTTC. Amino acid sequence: CASTGTGLHGYTF.

The CDR3 DNA reads as TGTGCCAGCAGAGAGTTCGGGACAGGCCCTGAAAAACTGTTTTTT. Translating gives CASREFGTGPEKLFF. V gene TRBV5-4 combines with J gene TRBJ1-4; 8 nucleotides line up with TRBD1. The CDR3 loop spans 15 amino acids. With 5 bases clipped from V and 7 bases from J, the junction kept 10 bases outside the gene matches. CDR1 is SGHNT and CDR2 is YYREEE in the germline V gene (reference sequence).

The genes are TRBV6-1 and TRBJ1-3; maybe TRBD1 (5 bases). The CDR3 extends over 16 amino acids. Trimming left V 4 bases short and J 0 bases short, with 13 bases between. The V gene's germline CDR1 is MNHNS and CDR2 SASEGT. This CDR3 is CASSAWGDLSGNTIYF. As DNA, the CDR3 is TGTGCCAGCAGTGCCTGGGGGGACCTCTCTGGAAACACCATATATTTT.

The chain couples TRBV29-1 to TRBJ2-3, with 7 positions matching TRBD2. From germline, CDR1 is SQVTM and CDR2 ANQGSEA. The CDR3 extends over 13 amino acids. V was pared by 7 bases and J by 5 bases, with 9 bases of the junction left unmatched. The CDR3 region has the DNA TGCAGCGCCAATATCGGGGGGATAGATACGCAGTATTTT. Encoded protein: CSANIGGIDTQYF.

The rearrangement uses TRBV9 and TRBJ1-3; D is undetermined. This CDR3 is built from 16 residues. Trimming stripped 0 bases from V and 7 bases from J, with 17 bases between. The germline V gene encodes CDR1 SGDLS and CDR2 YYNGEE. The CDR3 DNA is TGTGCCAGCAGCGTAGGGTCGGCGCCTTATGGGAACACCATATATTTT. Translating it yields CASSVGSAPYGNTIYF.

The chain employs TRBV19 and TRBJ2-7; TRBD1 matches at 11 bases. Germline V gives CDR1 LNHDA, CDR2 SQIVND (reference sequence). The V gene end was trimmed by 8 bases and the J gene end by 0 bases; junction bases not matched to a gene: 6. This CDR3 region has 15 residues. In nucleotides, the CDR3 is TGTGCCAGTGGCGGGACAGGGGGTACCTCCTACGAGCAGTACTTC. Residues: CASGGTGGTSYEQYF.

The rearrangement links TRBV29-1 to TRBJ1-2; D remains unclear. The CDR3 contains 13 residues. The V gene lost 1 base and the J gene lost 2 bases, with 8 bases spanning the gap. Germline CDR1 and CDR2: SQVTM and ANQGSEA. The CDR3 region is CSVEAKSNYGYTF. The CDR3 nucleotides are TGCAGCGTTGAAGCCAAGTCGAACTATGGCTACACCTTC.

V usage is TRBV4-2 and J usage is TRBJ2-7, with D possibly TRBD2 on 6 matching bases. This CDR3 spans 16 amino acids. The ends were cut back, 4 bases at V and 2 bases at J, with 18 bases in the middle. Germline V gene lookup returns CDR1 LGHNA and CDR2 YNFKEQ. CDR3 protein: CASSPVGEDWAYEQYF. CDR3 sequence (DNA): TGTGCCAGCAGCCCGGTCGGGGAGGATTGGGCCTACGAGCAGTACTTC.

The CDR3 coding sequence is TGTGCCAGCAGTTTCTCGGGGGGCCGATATGGCTACACCTTC. This encodes CASSFSGGRYGYTF. The rearrangement uses TRBV6-5 and TRBJ1-2; D may be TRBD1 (6 bases). Trimming took off 4 bases at V and 5 bases at J, with 14 bases between the two ends. The CDR3 runs 14 residues. The V gene's germline CDR1 is MNHEY and CDR2 SVGAGI.

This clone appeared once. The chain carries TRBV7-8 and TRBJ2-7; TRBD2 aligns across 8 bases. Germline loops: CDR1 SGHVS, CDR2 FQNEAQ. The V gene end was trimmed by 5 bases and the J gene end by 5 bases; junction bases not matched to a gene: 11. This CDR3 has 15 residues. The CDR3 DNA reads TGTGCCAGCAGCGCCGTAGCGGGAACCTTTCACGAGCAGTACTTC. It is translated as CASSAVAGTFHEQYF.

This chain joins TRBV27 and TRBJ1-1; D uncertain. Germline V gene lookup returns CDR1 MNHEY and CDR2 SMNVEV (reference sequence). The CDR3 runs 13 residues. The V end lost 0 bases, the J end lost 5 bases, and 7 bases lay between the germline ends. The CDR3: CASSLSVWTEAFF. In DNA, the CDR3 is TGTGCCAGCAGTTTATCTGTGTGGACTGAAGCTTTCTTT.

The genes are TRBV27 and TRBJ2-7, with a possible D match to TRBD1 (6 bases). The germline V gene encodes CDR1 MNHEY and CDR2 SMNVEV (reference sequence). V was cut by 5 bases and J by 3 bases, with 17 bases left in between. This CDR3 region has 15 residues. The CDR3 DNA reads TGTGCCAGCAGTCCCCCCCCAGGGGAAGGCTACGAGCAGTACTTC. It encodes CASSPPPGEGYEQYF.

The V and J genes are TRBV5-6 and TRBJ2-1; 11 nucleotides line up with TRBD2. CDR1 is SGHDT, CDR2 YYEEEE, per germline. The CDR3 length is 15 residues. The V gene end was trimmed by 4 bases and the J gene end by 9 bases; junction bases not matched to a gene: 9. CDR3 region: CASSPRASGRLEQFF. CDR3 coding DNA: TGTGCCAGCAGCCCCCGGGCTAGCGGGAGGCTTGAGCAGTTCTTC.

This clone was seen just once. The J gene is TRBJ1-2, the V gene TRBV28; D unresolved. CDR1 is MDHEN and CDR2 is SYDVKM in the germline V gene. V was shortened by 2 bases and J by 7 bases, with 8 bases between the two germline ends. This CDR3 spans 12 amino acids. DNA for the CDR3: TGTGCCAGCAGTTTAATCCCCGGTGGCTACACCTTC. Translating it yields CASSLIPGGYTF.

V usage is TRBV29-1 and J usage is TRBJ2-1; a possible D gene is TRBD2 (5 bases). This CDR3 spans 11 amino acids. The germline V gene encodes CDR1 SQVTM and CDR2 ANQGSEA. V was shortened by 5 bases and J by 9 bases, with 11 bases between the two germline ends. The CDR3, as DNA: TGCAGCGTTAACGCGGGTGGTGAGCAGTTCTTC. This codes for CSVNAGGEQFF.